These 23 T cell receptor beta chains share one sample of origin, sequenced in a study of blood T cell repertoires in COVID-19. Sequencing was performed with immunoSEQ multiplex PCR; in TCRdb, only in-frame clones are kept and a portion is missing. The sample records roughly 200,000 clones, about 91% being singletons. The sample taken for sequencing was PBMCs or T cells enriched from blood (not recorded which). The receptors were gathered from a middle-aged woman with acute COVID-19.

V usage is TRBV7-9 and J usage is TRBJ2-3; 8 nucleotides align to TRBD1. This CDR3 is 18 amino acids long. The germline V gene encodes CDR1 SEHNR and CDR2 FQNEAQ (reference sequence). V lost 1 base to trimming and J lost 4 bases; unmatched junction nucleotides: 13. The CDR3 loop reads CASSLVSWDRPLSDTQYF. In nucleotides, the CDR3 is TGTGCCAGCAGCTTAGTGAGCTGGGACAGGCCCCTTTCAGATACGCAGTATTTT.

The table lists this clone with a count of one. The genes are TRBV19 and TRBJ1-2, with a tentative D call TRBD1 (6 bases). Germline V gene sequence: CDR1 LNHDA, CDR2 SQIVND (reference sequence). This CDR3 has 15 residues. Trimming took 0 bases from V and 4 from J, leaving 12 bases between them. The CDR3 reads CASSIDRGHRYGYTF. The CDR3 DNA is TGTGCCAGTAGTATAGATCGGGGACACCGCTATGGCTACACCTTC. The full variable domain, with the rest looked up from reference TRBV19 and TRBJ1-2, is DGGITQSPKYLFRKEGQNVTLSCEQNLNHDAMYWYRQDPGQGLRLIYYSQIVNDFQKGDIAEGYSVSREKKESFPLTVTSAQKNPTAFYLCASSIDRGHRYGYTFGSGTRLTVV.

V gene TRBV18 combines with J gene TRBJ2-6; possible D gene TRBD1, 6 bases. V dropped 6 bases and J dropped 4 bases, with 16 bases sitting between them. CDR1 is KGHSH, CDR2 LQKENI, per germline. This CDR3 is 16 amino acids long. The CDR3 coding sequence is TGTGCCAGCTCTCCCACAGGGCCCCTCGGGGCCAACGTCCTGACTTTC. This sequence encodes CASSPTGPLGANVLTF.

V is TRBV29-1 and J is TRBJ1-1; D remains ambiguous. Germline V gives CDR1 SQVTM, CDR2 ANQGSEA. This CDR3 has 12 amino acids. The ends were cut back, 6 bases at V and 1 base at J, with 9 bases in the middle. The DNA of the CDR3 is TGCAGCGTCAAGACTGGGAACACTGAAGCTTTCTTT. Translating it yields CSVKTGNTEAFF.

This clone was picked up one time. J is TRBJ2-1 and V is TRBV6-5, with 8 bases lining up with TRBD1. The CDR3 loop spans 15 amino acids. Germline values: CDR1 MNHEY, CDR2 SVGAGI. V trimming: 0 bases; J trimming: 3 bases; junction bases outside the gene matches: 1. CDR3: CASSYSDRGYNEQFF. Here the CDR3 DNA reads TGTGCCAGCAGTTACTCCGACAGGGGCTACAATGAGCAGTTCTTC.

This sequence joins TRBV18 and TRBJ2-6; the match to TRBD1 covers 8 bases. V was clipped by 6 bases and J by 4 bases; unmatched bases: 8. The CDR3 runs 16 residues. Germline V CDR1 and CDR2: KGHSH, LQKENI. CDR3 DNA sequence: TGTGCCAGCTCCCGCCAGGGGGCGAACGGGGCCAACGTCCTGACTTTC. Protein product: CASSRQGANGANVLTF.

This clone was seen a few times. This rearrangement joins TRBV9 to TRBJ1-3; 7 bases are a match to TRBD1. Germline V CDR1 and CDR2: SGDLS, YYNGEE. This CDR3 contains 14 residues. The ends lost 4 bases at V and 2 bases at J; junction bases unmatched: 3. The CDR3 DNA sequence: TGTGCCAGCAGCCCCAGGGGGGCTGGAAACACCATATATTTT. This sequence encodes CASSPRGAGNTIYF.

The genes are TRBV3-1 (or the pseudogene TRBV3-2) and TRBJ1-2; D uncertain. The CDR3 is made up of 13 amino acids. Germline V gene sequence: CDR1 LGHDT, CDR2 YNNKEL (reference sequence). V was shortened by 1 base and J by 7 bases, with 10 bases between the two germline ends. The CDR3 sequence is CASSQAATSGYTF. As DNA, the CDR3 is TGTGCCAGCAGCCAAGCGGCGACTTCTGGCTACACCTTC.

The chain links TRBV20-1 to TRBJ1-6; D may be TRBD1 (5 bases). V gave up 3 bases and J gave up 9 bases, with 6 bases separating them. CDR1 DFQATT and CDR2 SNEGSKA come from the germline V gene (reference sequence). The CDR3 contains 11 residues. The CDR3 DNA is TGCAGTGCTAGGGGGGGTTCACCCCTCCACTTT. This gives the protein CSARGGSPLHF.

The V and J genes are TRBV7-9 and TRBJ2-7, with D possibly TRBD1 on 6 matching bases. Germline V gives CDR1 SEHNR, CDR2 FQNEAQ (reference sequence). V lost 5 bases and J 6 bases, leaving 20 bases between the germline ends. This CDR3 is 15 amino acids long. The CDR3 coding sequence is TGTGCCAGCAGCCTAAAGTTGGGGGCGCAGGCCGAGCAGTACTTC. The encoded protein is CASSLKLGAQAEQYF.

V and J are TRBV28 and TRBJ1-3; 8 nucleotides line up with TRBD1. The CDR3 is 15 residues long. Per the germline V gene, CDR1 is MDHEN and CDR2 is SYDVKM. Unmatched junction bases numbered 4, after V lost 3 bases and J lost 3 bases. The CDR3 coding sequence is TGTGCCAGCAGTTTGCCACAGGGGGATGGAAACACCATATATTTT. Its protein product is CASSLPQGDGNTIYF.

The V and J genes are TRBV4-1 and TRBJ1-2; no clear D. There are 14 residues in the CDR3. CDR1 is MGHRA and CDR2 is YSYEKL in the germline V gene. V lost 3 bases and J 3 bases, leaving 11 bases between the germline ends. The CDR3 DNA follows: TGCGCCAGCAGCCACGTCGGTACAGACTATGGCTACACCTTC. Amino acid sequence: CASSHVGTDYGYTF.

The chain recombines TRBV28 with TRBJ1-2; TRBD1 agrees at 7 bases. The V and J ends lost 5 bases and 5 bases, in that order; junction bases with no gene match: 8. Germline V gene sequence: CDR1 MDHEN, CDR2 SYDVKM. CDR3 length equals 14 residues. This chain's CDR3 is CASSPPGQLYGYTF. CDR3 DNA: TGTGCCAGCAGTCCCCCGGGACAGCTATATGGCTACACCTTC.

The chain employs TRBV2 and TRBJ2-7; 13 bases align to TRBD2. The junction had 0 bases not matched to a gene; V was cut back by 6 bases and J by 4 bases. The CDR3 runs 13 residues. Germline values: CDR1 SNHLY, CDR2 FYNNEI. CDR3 protein: CASRLAGGYEQYF. CDR3 DNA: TGTGCCAGCAGACTAGCGGGGGGGTACGAGCAGTACTTC.

To note about this clone: This sample also contains other DNA sequences that code for the same CDR3. The chain joins TRBV29-1 to TRBJ1-1, with D perhaps matching TRBD1 (6 bases). Per germline, CDR1 SQVTM and CDR2 ANQGSEA. This CDR3 has 12 amino acids. The V end lost 5 bases, the J end lost 4 bases, and 11 bases lay between the germline ends. The chain's CDR3 is CSVSRGSTEAFF. CDR3 in DNA: TGCAGCGTTTCGAGGGGGAGCACTGAAGCTTTCTTT.

The chain is built from TRBV7-3 and TRBJ2-1; a weak D match, TRBD1 (6 bases). Trimming stripped 3 bases from V and 5 bases from J, with 14 bases between. The CDR3 has 15 residues. Germline values: CDR1 SGHTA, CDR2 FQGTGA. CDR3 nucleotide sequence: TGTGCCAGCAGCTTCAGGGGCTCAGGGCACAATGAGCAGTTCTTC. It encodes CASSFRGSGHNEQFF.

V gene TRBV6-5 combines with J gene TRBJ1-1; D not certain. V was cut by 6 bases and J by 1 base, with 3 bases left in between. The CDR3 has 11 amino acids. Germline V lookup: CDR1 MNHEY, CDR2 SVGAGI. Here the CDR3 reads CASRQNTEAFF. CDR3 coding DNA: TGTGCCAGCAGACAGAACACTGAAGCTTTCTTT.

This sequence joins TRBV12-3 or TRBV12-4 and TRBJ1-1, with D unclear. Trimming shortened V by 5 bases and J by 4 bases, and 11 bases separated the two germline ends. This CDR3 comprises 13 residues. The CDR3 region has the DNA TGTGCCAGCAGTCCCGGTGCGGGCACTGAAGCTTTCTTT. Translating it yields CASSPGAGTEAFF.

A single count supports this clone. The rearrangement uses TRBV9 and TRBJ2-5; 7 positions agree with TRBD2. This CDR3 is 13 amino acids long. In germline, CDR1 is SGDLS, CDR2 YYNGEE. Trimming removed 3 bases from V and 5 bases from J; junction bases left unmatched: 4. The CDR3 region is CASSERDWETQYF. CDR3 coding DNA: TGTGCCAGCAGCGAGCGGGATTGGGAGACCCAGTACTTC.

The V and J genes are TRBV28 and TRBJ1-1, with 7 bases lining up with TRBD1. J gave up 5 bases and V 5 bases, and 5 bases lay outside the gene matches. CDR1 is MDHEN and CDR2 is SYDVKM in the germline V gene. The CDR3 runs to 13 residues. This CDR3 is CASSRTGDTEAFF. CDR3 DNA: TGTGCCAGCAGTCGCACAGGGGATACTGAAGCTTTCTTT.

This chain links TRBV28 with TRBJ2-1; no definite D call. Germline V gene data show CDR1 as MDHEN and CDR2 as SYDVKM. Trimming cost V 3 bases and J 8 bases, with 11 bases left between them. This CDR3 is 13 amino acids long. The CDR3 DNA reads TGTGCCAGCAGTTTCCCCACTTTCGATGAGCAGTTCTTC. This translates into CASSFPTFDEQFF.

The J gene is TRBJ1-1, the V gene TRBV2; D is uncertain. There are 13 residues in the CDR3. Germline V gene data show CDR1 as SNHLY and CDR2 as FYNNEI. Trimming cost V 6 bases and J 1 base, with 9 bases left between them. The CDR3 sequence is CASSPHPNTEAFF. DNA for the CDR3: TGTGCCAGCAGCCCACACCCGAACACTGAAGCTTTCTTT.

The J gene is TRBJ1-2, the V gene TRBV14; perhaps TRBD1 as D (5 bases). The CDR3 is made up of 13 amino acids. Germline CDR1 and CDR2: SGHDN and FVKESK. The V end lost 0 bases, the J end lost 3 bases, and 5 bases lay between the germline ends. CDR3 DNA: TGTGCCAGCAGCCAAGACAGGGACTATGGCTACACCTTC. It is translated as CASSQDRDYGYTF.